Below are 7 T cell receptor beta chains sequenced from a single sample in a study of blood T cell repertoires in COVID-19. Only in-frame clones appear in the TCRdb table, and some are missing; sequencing was by immunoSEQ multiplex PCR. The repertoire holds 360,000 or so clones, roughly 87% seen once, with roughly 5.1% in the top ten. The specimen sequenced was PBMCs or T cells enriched from blood (not recorded which). These receptors came from a woman aged 50 to 60 who had recovered from COVID-19.

The chain links TRBV6-5 to TRBJ2-7; a possible D gene is TRBD1 (6 bases). The CDR3 is 15 residues long. V was trimmed by 3 bases and J by 1 base, leaving 13 bases between them. Germline values: CDR1 MNHEY, CDR2 SVGAGI. CDR3 amino acids: CASSYGTRLSYEQYF. For the CDR3, the DNA is TGTGCCAGCAGTTATGGGACAAGACTTTCCTACGAGCAGTACTTC.

The V gene is TRBV28, the J gene TRBJ1-1; D not certain. The germline V gene encodes CDR1 MDHEN and CDR2 SYDVKM. V lost 6 bases to trimming and J lost 5 bases, with 13 bases between them. CDR3 length: 13 residues. CDR3 protein: CASSLEVRTEAFF. The CDR3 region has the DNA TGTGCCAGCAGCCTAGAGGTTAGGACTGAAGCTTTCTTT.

The rearrangement links TRBV2 to TRBJ2-5; 7 bases fit TRBD2. Germline V gene lookup returns CDR1 SNHLY and CDR2 FYNNEI. The CDR3 runs to 16 residues. Trimming took 4 bases from V and 1 from J; bases not matched to a gene: 9. CDR3 protein: CASSGKTSAVQETQYF. The CDR3 DNA reads as TGTGCCAGCAGTGGGAAAACTAGCGCTGTCCAAGAGACCCAGTACTTC. The full variable domain, with the rest looked up from reference TRBV2 and TRBJ2-5, is EPEVTQTPSHQVTQMGQEVILRCVPISNHLYFYWYRQILGQKVEFLVSFYNNEISEKSEIFDDQFSVERPDGSNFTLKIRSTKLEDSAMYFCASSGKTSAVQETQYFGPGTRLLVL.

The chain employs TRBV12-3 or TRBV12-4 and TRBJ1-1, with no clear D. The CDR3 contains 13 residues. Trimming took off 2 bases at V and 1 base at J, with 5 bases between the two ends. In nucleotides, the CDR3 is TGTGCCAGCAGTTTATACGGGAACACTGAAGCTTTCTTT. Protein: CASSLYGNTEAFF.

The V and J genes are TRBV7-9 and TRBJ1-1; 7 bases are a match to TRBD1. The CDR3 is 14 amino acids. The V gene's germline CDR1 is SEHNR and CDR2 FQNEAQ (reference sequence). The V and J ends lost 5 bases and 1 base, in that order; junction bases with no gene match: 4. Here the CDR3 reads CASSTGTENTEAFF. CDR3 bases: TGTGCCAGCAGCACCGGGACAGAGAACACTGAAGCTTTCTTT.

CDR3 sequence reads: CASSRTSGRGRRSTDTQYF. The CDR3 DNA reads as TGTGCCAGCAGCCGGACTAGCGGGAGGGGAAGACGTAGCACAGATACGCAGTATTTT. The chain couples TRBV7-2 to TRBJ2-3; 15 nucleotides match TRBD2. V gave up 5 bases and J gave up 0 bases; unmatched junction bases: 9. The germline V gene encodes CDR1 SGHTA and CDR2 FQGNSA. CDR3 length: 19 residues.

The chain uses TRBV5-1 and TRBJ2-7; 7 bases line up with TRBD1. V was clipped by 5 bases and J by 3 bases; unmatched bases: 5. Per germline, CDR1 SGHRS and CDR2 YFSETQ. This CDR3 is 13 amino acids long. CDR3 sequence: CASRKQGNYEQYF. CDR3 in DNA: TGCGCCAGCAGGAAACAGGGGAACTACGAGCAGTACTTC. The variable domain in full, completed from reference TRBV5-1 and TRBJ2-7, reads KAGVTQTPRYLIKTRGQQVTLSCSPISGHRSVSWYQQTPGQGLQFLFEYFSETQRNKGNFPGRFSGRQFSNSRSEMNVSTLELGDSALYLCASRKQGNYEQYFGPGTRLTVT.